Given below is one TCR beta chain in context. Mouse germline and gene names are used. The read falls 4 residues short of the CDR3 end, and the missing part is taken from the germline J gene. Different DNA sequences within this sample yield the same CDR3. The sample originates from a study of CD8+ T cells in alopecia areata. Sequencing relied on a cDNA template that was reverse transcribed from extracted RNA. TCRdb's copy holds only in-frame clones and misses some; the assay was immunoSEQ multiplex PCR. The sample includes 200,000 to 300,000 clones, none of them occurring once. Markers including CD4, CD8alpha, NKG2D and NKG2ACE guided sorting of pooled cutaneous lymph node cells. This CDR3 contains 14 residues. Trimming pared 1 base from V and 0 bases from J, leaving 7 bases between. CDR1 and CDR2 (germline): NNHNN, SYGAGS (reference sequence).

The chain uses TRBV13-2 and TRBJ1-2; weak D call: TRBD1 (6 bases). This TCR was sampled from a C3H/HeJ mouse with alopecia areata. MHC haplotype here: H2-k. The sample comprised CD4+ T cells sorted from a lymph node. CDR3 residues: CASGDYRANSDYTF. CDR3 DNA (partial): TGTGCCAGCGGTGATTACAGGGCAAACTCC.